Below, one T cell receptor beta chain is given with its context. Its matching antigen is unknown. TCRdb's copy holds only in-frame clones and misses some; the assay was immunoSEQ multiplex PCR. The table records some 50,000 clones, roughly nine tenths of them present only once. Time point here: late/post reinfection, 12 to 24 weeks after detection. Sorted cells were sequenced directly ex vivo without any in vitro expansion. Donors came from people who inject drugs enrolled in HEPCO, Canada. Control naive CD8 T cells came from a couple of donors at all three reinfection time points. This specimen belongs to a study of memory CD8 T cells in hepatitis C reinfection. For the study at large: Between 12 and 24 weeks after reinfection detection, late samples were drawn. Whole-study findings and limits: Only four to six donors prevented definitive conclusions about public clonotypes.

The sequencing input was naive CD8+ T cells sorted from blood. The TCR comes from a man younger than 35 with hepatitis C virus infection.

The CDR3 loop reads CASSHQTWSYNSPLHF. CDR3 in DNA: TGTGCCAGTAGTCACCAAACTTGGTCCTATAATTCACCCCTCCACTTT. The V gene is TRBV19, the J gene TRBJ1-6; D is unclear. The CDR3 extends over 16 amino acids. V was clipped by 5 bases and J by 1 base, with 12 bases between them. Germline-derived CDR1 and CDR2 are LNHDA and SQIVND (reference sequence).